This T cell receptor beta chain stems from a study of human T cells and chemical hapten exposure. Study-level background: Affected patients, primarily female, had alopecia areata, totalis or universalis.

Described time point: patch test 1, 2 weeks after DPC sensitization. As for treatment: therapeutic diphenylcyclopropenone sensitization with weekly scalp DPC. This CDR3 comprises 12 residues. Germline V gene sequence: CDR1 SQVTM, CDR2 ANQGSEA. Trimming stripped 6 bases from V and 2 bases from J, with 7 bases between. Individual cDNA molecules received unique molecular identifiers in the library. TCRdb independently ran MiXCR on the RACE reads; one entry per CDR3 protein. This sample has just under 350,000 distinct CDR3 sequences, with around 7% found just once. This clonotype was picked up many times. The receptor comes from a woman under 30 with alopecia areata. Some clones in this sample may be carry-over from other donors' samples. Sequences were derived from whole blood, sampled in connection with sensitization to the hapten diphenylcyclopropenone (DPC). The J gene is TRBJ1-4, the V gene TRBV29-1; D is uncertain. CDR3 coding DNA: TGCAGCGTCCTTCTGACTAATGAAAAACTGTTTTTT. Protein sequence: CSVLLTNEKLFF. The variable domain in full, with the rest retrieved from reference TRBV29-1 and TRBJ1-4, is SAVISQKPSRDICQRGTSLTIQCQVDSQVTMMFWYRQQPGQSLTLIATANQGSEATYESGFVIDKFPISRPNLTFSTLTVSNMSPEDSSIYLCSVLLTNEKLFFGSGTQLSVL.